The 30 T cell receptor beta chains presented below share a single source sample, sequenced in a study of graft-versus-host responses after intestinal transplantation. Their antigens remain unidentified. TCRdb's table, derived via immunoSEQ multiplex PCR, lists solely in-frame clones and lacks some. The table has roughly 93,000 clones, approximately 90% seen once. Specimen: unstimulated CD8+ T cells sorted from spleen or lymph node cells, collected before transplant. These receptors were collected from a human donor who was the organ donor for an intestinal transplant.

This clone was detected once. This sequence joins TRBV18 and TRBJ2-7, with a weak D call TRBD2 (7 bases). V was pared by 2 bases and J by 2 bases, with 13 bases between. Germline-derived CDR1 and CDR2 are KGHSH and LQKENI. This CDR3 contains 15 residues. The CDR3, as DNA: TGTGCCAGCTCACCATCTGCGGGGGCGGCCTACGAGCAGTACTTC. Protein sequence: CASSPSAGAAYEQYF. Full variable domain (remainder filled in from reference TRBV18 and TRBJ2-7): NAGVMQNPRHLVRRRGQEARLRCSPMKGHSHVYWYRQLPEEGLKFMVYLQKENIIDESGMPKERFSAEFPKEGPSILRIQQVVRGDSAAYFCASSPSAGAAYEQYFGPGTRLTVT.

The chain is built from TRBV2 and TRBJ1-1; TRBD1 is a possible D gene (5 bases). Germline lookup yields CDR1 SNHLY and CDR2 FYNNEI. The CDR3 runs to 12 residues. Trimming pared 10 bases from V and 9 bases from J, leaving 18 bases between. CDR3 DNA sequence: TGTGCCACCGTTCTTAGGGGCTCAAAAGCTTTCTTT. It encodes CATVLRGSKAFF. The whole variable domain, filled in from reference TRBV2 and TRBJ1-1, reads EPEVTQTPSHQVTQMGQEVILRCVPISNHLYFYWYRQILGQKVEFLVSFYNNEISEKSEIFDDQFSVERPDGSNFTLKIRSTKLEDSAMYFCATVLRGSKAFFGQGTRLTVV.

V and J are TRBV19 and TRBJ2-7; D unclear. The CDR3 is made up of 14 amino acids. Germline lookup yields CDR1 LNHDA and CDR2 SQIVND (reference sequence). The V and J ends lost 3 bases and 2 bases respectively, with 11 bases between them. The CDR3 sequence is CASSISFRAYEQYF. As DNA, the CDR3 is TGTGCCAGTAGTATCTCCTTCCGGGCCTACGAGCAGTACTTC.

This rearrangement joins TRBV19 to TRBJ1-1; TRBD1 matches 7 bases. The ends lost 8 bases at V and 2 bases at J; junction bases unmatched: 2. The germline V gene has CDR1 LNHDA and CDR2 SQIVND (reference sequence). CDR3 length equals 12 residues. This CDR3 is CASGQVNTEAFF. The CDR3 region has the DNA TGTGCCAGTGGACAGGTTAACACTGAAGCTTTCTTT.

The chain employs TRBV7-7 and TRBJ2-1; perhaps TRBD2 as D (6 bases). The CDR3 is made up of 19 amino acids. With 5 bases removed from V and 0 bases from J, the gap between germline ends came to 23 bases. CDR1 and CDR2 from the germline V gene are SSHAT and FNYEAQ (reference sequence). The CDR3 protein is CASSPSSWDPGSSYNEQFF. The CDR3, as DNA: TGTGCCAGCAGCCCTTCTTCCTGGGACCCCGGGAGCTCCTACAATGAGCAGTTCTTC.

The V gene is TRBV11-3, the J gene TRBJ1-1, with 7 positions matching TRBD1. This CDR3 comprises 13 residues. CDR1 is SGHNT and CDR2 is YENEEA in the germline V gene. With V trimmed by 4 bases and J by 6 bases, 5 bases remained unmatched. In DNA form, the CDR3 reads TGTGCCAGCAGCTCCAGACAGGGCTCTGAAGCTTTCTTT. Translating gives CASSSRQGSEAFF.

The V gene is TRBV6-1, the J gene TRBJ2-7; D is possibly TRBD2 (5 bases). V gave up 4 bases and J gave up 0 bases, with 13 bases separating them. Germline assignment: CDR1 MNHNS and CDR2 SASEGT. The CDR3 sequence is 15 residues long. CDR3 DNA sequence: TGTGCCAGCAGTGGATGGCTAGCTAGCTCCTACGAGCAGTACTTC. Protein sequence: CASSGWLASSYEQYF.

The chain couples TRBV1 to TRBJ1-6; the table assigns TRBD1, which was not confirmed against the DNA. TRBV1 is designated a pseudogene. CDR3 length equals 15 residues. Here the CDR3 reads CTSSQRTGGNSPLHF. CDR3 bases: TGCACCAGCAGCCAAAGGACAGGGGGGAATTCACCCCTCCACTTT.

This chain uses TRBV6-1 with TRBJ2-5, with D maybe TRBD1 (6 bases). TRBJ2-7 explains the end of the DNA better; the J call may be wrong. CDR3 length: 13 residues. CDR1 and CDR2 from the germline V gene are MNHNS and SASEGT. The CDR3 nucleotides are TGTGCCAGCAGTCACAGGACAGCCTACGAGCAGTACTTC. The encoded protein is CASSHRTAYEQYF.

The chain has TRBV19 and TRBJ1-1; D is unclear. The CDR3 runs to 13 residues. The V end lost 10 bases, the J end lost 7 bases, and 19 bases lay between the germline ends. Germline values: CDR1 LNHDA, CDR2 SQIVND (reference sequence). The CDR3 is CAIREWEWGEAFF. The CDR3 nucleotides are TGTGCCATTCGAGAATGGGAGTGGGGTGAAGCTTTCTTT.

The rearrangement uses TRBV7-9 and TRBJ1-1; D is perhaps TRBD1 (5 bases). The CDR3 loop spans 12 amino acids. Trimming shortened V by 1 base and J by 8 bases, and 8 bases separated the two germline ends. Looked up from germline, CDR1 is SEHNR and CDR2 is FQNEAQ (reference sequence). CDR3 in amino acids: CASSLEGQEAFF. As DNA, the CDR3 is TGTGCCAGCAGCTTAGAGGGGCAGGAAGCTTTCTTT.

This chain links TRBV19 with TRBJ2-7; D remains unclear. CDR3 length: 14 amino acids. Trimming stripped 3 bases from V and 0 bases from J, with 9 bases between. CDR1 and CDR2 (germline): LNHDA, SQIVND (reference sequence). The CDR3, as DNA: TGTGCCAGTAGTATTTCCGGGTTCTCCTACGAGCAGTACTTC. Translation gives CASSISGFSYEQYF.

The CDR3 sequence is CASSFLGAEQFF. DNA for the CDR3: TGTGCCAGCAGCTTTCTGGGGGCTGAGCAGTTCTTC. The chain couples TRBV7-9 to TRBJ2-1, with D maybe TRBD1 (6 bases). Germline V gene sequence: CDR1 SEHNR, CDR2 FQNEAQ (reference sequence). This CDR3 contains 12 residues. The germline V and J ends were trimmed by 3 bases and 9 bases, with 9 bases remaining between them.

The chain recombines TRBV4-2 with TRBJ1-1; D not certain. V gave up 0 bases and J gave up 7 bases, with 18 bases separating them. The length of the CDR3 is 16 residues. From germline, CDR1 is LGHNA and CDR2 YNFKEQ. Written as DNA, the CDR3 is TGTGCCAGCAGCCAAGAGGTGGGGAGTGTGAGCGGTGAAGCTTTCTTT. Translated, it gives CASSQEVGSVSGEAFF.

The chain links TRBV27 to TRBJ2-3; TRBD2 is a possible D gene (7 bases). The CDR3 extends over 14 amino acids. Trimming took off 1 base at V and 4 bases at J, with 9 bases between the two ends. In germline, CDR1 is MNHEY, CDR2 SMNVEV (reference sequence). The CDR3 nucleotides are TGTGCCAGCAGTTTATTGCGGGGGCCAGATACGCAGTATTTT. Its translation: CASSLLRGPDTQYF.

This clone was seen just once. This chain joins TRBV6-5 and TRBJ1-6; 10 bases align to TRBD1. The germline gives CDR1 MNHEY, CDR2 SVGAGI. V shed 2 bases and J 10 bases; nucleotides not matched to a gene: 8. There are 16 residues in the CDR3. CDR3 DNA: TGTGCCAGCAGTTACGGACTCGGACAGGGGGACTCACCCCTCCACTTT. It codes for CASSYGLGQGDSPLHF.

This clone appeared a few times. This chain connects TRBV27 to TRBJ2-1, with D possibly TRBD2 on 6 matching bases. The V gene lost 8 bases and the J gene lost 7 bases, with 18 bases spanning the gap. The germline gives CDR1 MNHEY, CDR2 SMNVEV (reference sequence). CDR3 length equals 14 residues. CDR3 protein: CASRRRGAKNEQFF. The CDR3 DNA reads TGTGCCAGCCGTCGGCGGGGAGCGAAGAATGAGCAGTTCTTC.

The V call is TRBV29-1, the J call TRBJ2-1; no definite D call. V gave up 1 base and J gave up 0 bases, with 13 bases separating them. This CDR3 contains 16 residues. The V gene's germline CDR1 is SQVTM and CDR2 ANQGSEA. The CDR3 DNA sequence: TGCAGCGTTGAAGCCCCAGAGAGGAACTCCTACAATGAGCAGTTCTTC. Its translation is CSVEAPERNSYNEQFF.

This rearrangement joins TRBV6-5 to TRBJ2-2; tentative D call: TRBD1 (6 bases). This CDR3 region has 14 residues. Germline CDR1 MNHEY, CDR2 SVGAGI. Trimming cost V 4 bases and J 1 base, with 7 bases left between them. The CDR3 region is CASSWTVNTGELFF. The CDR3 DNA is TGTGCCAGCAGTTGGACAGTGAACACCGGGGAGCTGTTTTTT.

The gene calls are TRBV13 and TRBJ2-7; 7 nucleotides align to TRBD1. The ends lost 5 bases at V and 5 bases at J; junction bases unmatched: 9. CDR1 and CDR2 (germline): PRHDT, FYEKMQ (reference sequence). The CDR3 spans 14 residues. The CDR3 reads CASSGPGQINEQYF. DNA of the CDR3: TGTGCCAGCAGCGGTCCGGGACAGATAAACGAGCAGTACTTC.

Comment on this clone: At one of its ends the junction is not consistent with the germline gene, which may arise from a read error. The DNA of the CDR3 is TGTGCCAGCCGTGATAAAGAGACTCAGTACTTC. This encodes CASRDKETQYF. The chain carries TRBV18 and TRBJ2-5; D remains ambiguous. Germline loops: CDR1 KGHSH, CDR2 LQKENI. This CDR3 contains 11 residues.

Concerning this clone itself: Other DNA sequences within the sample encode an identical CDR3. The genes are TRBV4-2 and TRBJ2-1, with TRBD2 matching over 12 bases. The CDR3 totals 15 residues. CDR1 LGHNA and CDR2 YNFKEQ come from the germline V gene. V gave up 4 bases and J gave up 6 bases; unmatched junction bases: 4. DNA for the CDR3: TGTGCCAGCAGCCTCCTAGCGGGGGGGTCCAATGAGCAGTTCTTC. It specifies CASSLLAGGSNEQFF.

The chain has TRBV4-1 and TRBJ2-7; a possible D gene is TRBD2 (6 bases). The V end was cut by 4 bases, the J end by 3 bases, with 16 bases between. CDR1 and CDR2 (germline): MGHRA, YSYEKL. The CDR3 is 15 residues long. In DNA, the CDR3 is TGCGCCAGCAGCCGGATCGGAGGGGAAGTCTACGAGCAGTACTTC. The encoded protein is CASSRIGGEVYEQYF.

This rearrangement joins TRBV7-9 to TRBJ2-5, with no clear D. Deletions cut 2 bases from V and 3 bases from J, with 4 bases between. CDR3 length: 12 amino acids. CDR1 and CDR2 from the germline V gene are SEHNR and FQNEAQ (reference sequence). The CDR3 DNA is TGTGCCAGCAGCTTACTAAAAGAGACCCAGTACTTC. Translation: CASSLLKETQYF.

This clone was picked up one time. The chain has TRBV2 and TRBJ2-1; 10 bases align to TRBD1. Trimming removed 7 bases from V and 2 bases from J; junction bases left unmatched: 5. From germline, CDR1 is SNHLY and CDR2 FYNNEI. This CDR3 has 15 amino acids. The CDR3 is CASNRQGAPYNEQFF. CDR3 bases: TGTGCCAGCAATAGACAGGGGGCTCCCTACAATGAGCAGTTCTTC. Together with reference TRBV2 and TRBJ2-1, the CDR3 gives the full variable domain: EPEVTQTPSHQVTQMGQEVILRCVPISNHLYFYWYRQILGQKVEFLVSFYNNEISEKSEIFDDQFSVERPDGSNFTLKIRSTKLEDSAMYFCASNRQGAPYNEQFFGPGTRLTVL.

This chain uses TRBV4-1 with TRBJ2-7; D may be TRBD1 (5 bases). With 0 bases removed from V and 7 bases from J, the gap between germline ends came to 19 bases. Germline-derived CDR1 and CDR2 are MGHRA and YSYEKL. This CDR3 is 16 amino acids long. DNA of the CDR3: TGCGCCAGCAGCCAAGAGAGTTCGGTCAGGGTGGGTGAGCAGTACTTC. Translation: CASSQESSVRVGEQYF.

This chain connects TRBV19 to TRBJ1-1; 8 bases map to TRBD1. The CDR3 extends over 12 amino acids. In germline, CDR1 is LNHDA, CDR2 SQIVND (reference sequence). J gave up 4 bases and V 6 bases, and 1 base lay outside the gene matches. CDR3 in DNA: TGTGCCAGTAGAACAGGGGGCACTGAAGCTTTCTTT. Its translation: CASRTGGTEAFF.

The CDR3 bases are TGTGCCAGCGTATGGCCTACAGGGGGCAATGAGCAGTTCTTC. It encodes CASVWPTGGNEQFF. V is TRBV2 and J is TRBJ2-1, with 8 bases matching TRBD1. V was pared by 8 bases and J by 6 bases, with 9 bases of the junction left unmatched. This CDR3 has 14 residues. Germline V gene data show CDR1 as SNHLY and CDR2 as FYNNEI.

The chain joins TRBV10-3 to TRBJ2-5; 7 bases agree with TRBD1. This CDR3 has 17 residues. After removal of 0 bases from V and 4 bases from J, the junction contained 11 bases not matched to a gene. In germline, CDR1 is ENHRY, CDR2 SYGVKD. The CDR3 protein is CAISESNRRGFTETQYF. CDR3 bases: TGTGCCATCAGTGAGTCGAATCGCAGGGGGTTTACAGAGACCCAGTACTTC.

The CDR3 sequence is CASSLTPSGYEQYF. The CDR3 DNA reads TGCGCCAGCAGCCTAACCCCCTCGGGCTACGAGCAGTACTTC. The gene calls are TRBV5-1 and TRBJ2-7, with D hard to call. Germline V gene data show CDR1 as SGHRS and CDR2 as YFSETQ. Trimming took off 4 bases at V and 3 bases at J, with 14 bases between the two ends. There are 14 residues in the CDR3.